The 19 T cell receptor beta chains in this list originate from one sample, sequenced in a study of PD-1 blockade in classical Hodgkin lymphoma. Generated by immunoSEQ multiplex PCR, the TCRdb table keeps only in-frame clones and is missing some. The data hold tens of thousands of clones, with about 84% observed a single time. Following autologous stem cell transplantation, relapse occurred in every patient, and exposure to brentuximab vedotin varied. Sequences were derived from peripheral blood mononuclear cells (PBMCs), sampled at baseline. The receptor set was obtained from a human donor with classical Hodgkin lymphoma.

In this sample, this clone turned up once. The chain employs TRBV27 and TRBJ1-4, with D perhaps TRBD1 (5 bases). Germline V gene data show CDR1 as MNHEY and CDR2 as SMNVEV (reference sequence). V shed 0 bases and J shed 0 bases, with 14 bases lying between them. The CDR3 totals 18 residues. CDR3 protein: CASSLSRGEGPTNEKLFF. The CDR3 DNA follows: TGTGCCAGCAGTTTATCGAGGGGCGAGGGACCAACTAATGAAAAACTGTTTTTT.

A remark on this clone: The same CDR3 is also encoded by other DNA sequences in this sample. The gene calls are TRBV6-1 and TRBJ1-3; D ambiguous. Germline CDR1 reads MNHNS; CDR2 reads SASEGT. V was clipped by 7 bases and J by 10 bases, with 14 bases between them. The CDR3 is 12 residues long. The CDR3 DNA is TGTGCCAGCACCGTGGGCGCCCAGACCATATATTTT. Protein: CASTVGAQTIYF.

This clone was detected once. This chain joins TRBV9 and TRBJ2-1; TRBD2 matches 11 bases. V gave up 3 bases and J gave up 0 bases; unmatched junction bases: 8. The germline gives CDR1 SGDLS, CDR2 YYNGEE. The CDR3 sequence is 18 residues long. DNA of the CDR3: TGTGCCAGCAGCGGAGGCCCTCTAGCGGGAGGCTCCTACAATGAGCAGTTCTTC. This gives the protein CASSGGPLAGGSYNEQFF.

This chain joins TRBV29-1 and TRBJ2-1, with no clear D. V lost 2 bases and J 4 bases, leaving 3 bases between the germline ends. The CDR3 covers 11 residues. Germline CDR1 is SQVTM and CDR2 is ANQGSEA. CDR3 loop: CSVENYNEQFF. DNA of the CDR3: TGCAGCGTTGAAAATTACAATGAGCAGTTCTTC.

CDR3 nucleotide sequence: TGTGCCAGCAGCAAGACAGGGGGCGCGGGTGAAGCTTTCTTT. It encodes CASSKTGGAGEAFF. This chain links TRBV7-3 with TRBJ1-1, with 10 bases aligning to TRBD1. V dropped 5 bases and J dropped 7; count of bases not matched to a gene: 7. This CDR3 is 14 amino acids long. Per the germline V gene, CDR1 is SGHTA and CDR2 is FQGTGA.

The V gene is TRBV9, the J gene TRBJ2-1, with D tentatively TRBD2 (6 bases). The CDR3 is made up of 14 amino acids. CDR1 is SGDLS and CDR2 is YYNGEE in the germline V gene. The V gene lost 2 bases and the J gene lost 5 bases, with 11 bases spanning the gap. Here the CDR3 reads CASSVGGTHNEQFF. The CDR3 DNA reads TGTGCCAGCAGCGTTGGCGGGACCCACAATGAGCAGTTCTTC. Looking up the rest from reference TRBV9 and TRBJ2-1 gives the full variable domain: DSGVTQTPKHLITATGQRVTLRCSPRSGDLSVYWYQQSLDQGLQFLIQYYNGEERAKGNILERFSAQQFPDLHSELNLSSLELGDSALYFCASSVGGTHNEQFFGPGTRLTVL.

This clone was seen more than once but under ten times. The chain recombines TRBV19 with TRBJ2-2; the match to TRBD1 covers 7 bases. The germline CDR1 and CDR2 sequences are LNHDA and SQIVND (reference sequence). Unmatched junction bases numbered 7, after V lost 6 bases and J lost 0 bases. The CDR3 consists of 16 residues. CDR3 coding DNA: TGTGCCAGTAGAACCCTACAGGGGCCGAACACCGGGGAGCTGTTTTTT. Protein: CASRTLQGPNTGELFF.

The chain has TRBV5-4 and TRBJ2-1; the match to TRBD2 covers 11 bases. After removal of 4 bases from V and 6 bases from J, the junction contained 6 bases not matched to a gene. CDR3 length equals 15 residues. Looked up from germline, CDR1 is SGHNT and CDR2 is YYREEE (reference sequence). The CDR3 loop reads CASSPTSGRSNEQFF. The DNA of the CDR3 is TGTGCCAGCAGCCCCACTAGCGGGAGATCCAATGAGCAGTTCTTC. Full variable domain (rest looked up from reference TRBV5-4 and TRBJ2-1): ETGVTQSPTHLIKTRGQQVTLRCSSQSGHNTVSWYQQALGQGPQFIFQYYREEENGRGNFPPRFSGLQFPNYSSELNVNALELDDSALYLCASSPTSGRSNEQFFGPGTRLTVL.

This clone appeared once. The CDR3 DNA follows: TGTGCCAGCTCTTTCGATGGCTACGAGCAGTACGTC. Translated: CASSFDGYEQYV. This rearrangement joins TRBV18 to TRBJ2-7, with D unresolved. V shed 6 bases and J shed 3 bases, with 9 bases lying between them. The CDR3 length is 12 residues. Per the germline V gene, CDR1 is KGHSH and CDR2 is LQKENI.

This clone was detected a few times. The J gene is TRBJ1-2, the V gene TRBV5-1; D may be TRBD1 (5 bases). V was clipped by 5 bases and J by 0 bases, with 11 bases between them. CDR1 and CDR2 (germline): SGHRS, YFSETQ. The CDR3 consists of 14 residues. In nucleotides, the CDR3 is TGCGCCAGCAGGGCCGGGACGTCTAACTATGGCTACACCTTC. The encoded protein is CASRAGTSNYGYTF.

V and J are TRBV15 and TRBJ2-7; D is unresolved. V lost 3 bases to trimming and J lost 7 bases, with 13 bases between them. Germline V gene lookup returns CDR1 LNHNV and CDR2 YYDKDF (reference sequence). The CDR3 is 13 residues long. The CDR3 sequence: CATSRERKAEQYF. The CDR3 DNA is TGTGCCACCAGCAGGGAAAGGAAGGCGGAGCAGTACTTC.

The rearrangement uses TRBV5-4 and TRBJ1-1; possible D gene TRBD1, 5 bases. The CDR3 runs 12 residues. Trimming pared 3 bases from V and 5 bases from J, leaving 8 bases between. Germline V gene lookup returns CDR1 SGHNT and CDR2 YYREEE (reference sequence). The CDR3 DNA is TGTGCCAGCAGCTGGTGGGGGACTGAAGCTTTCTTT. As protein: CASSWWGTEAFF.

The CDR3 DNA reads TGTGCCAGCAGATACCTTCGAGCGGGAGTGGGCGGGGAGCTGTTTTTT. It encodes CASRYLRAGVGGELFF. The genes are TRBV7-8 and TRBJ2-2; TRBD2 agrees at 8 bases. The CDR3 runs 16 residues. Germline V gene sequence: CDR1 SGHVS, CDR2 FQNEAQ. V gave up 6 bases and J gave up 7 bases; unmatched junction bases: 13.

This chain connects TRBV18 to TRBJ2-5; 11 bases map to TRBD1. V lost 6 bases, J lost 5 bases, and 17 bases stayed unmatched. This CDR3 contains 18 residues. Germline assignment: CDR1 KGHSH and CDR2 LQKENI. The CDR3 sequence is CASSPYLSGGTGGETQYF. For the CDR3, the DNA is TGTGCCAGCTCGCCCTATCTCTCCGGTGGGACAGGGGGTGAGACCCAGTACTTC.

The chain carries TRBV9 and TRBJ2-7, with 7 bases lining up with TRBD1. This CDR3 contains 14 residues. V gave up 4 bases and J gave up 3 bases; unmatched junction bases: 7. Germline V gene sequence: CDR1 SGDLS, CDR2 YYNGEE. This CDR3 is CASSSLRQGYEQYF. The CDR3 nucleotides read TGTGCCAGCAGCTCCCTCCGACAGGGCTACGAGCAGTACTTC.

The gene calls are TRBV19 and TRBJ1-3; 8 bases are a match to TRBD1. The trim removed 8 bases at V and 0 bases at J, leaving 15 bases unmatched. The CDR3 sequence is 18 residues long. Germline CDR1 is LNHDA and CDR2 is SQIVND (reference sequence). CDR3 in amino acids: CASRDRIRPRSSGNTIYF. The CDR3, as DNA: TGTGCCAGTCGGGACAGGATCCGTCCTCGCTCCTCTGGAAACACCATATATTTT.

The chain uses TRBV2 and TRBJ2-7; 12 nucleotides agree with TRBD1. The CDR3 is made up of 15 amino acids. Trimming cost V 2 bases and J 2 bases; bases outside gene matches: 1. Germline V CDR1 and CDR2: SNHLY, FYNNEI. CDR3 region: CASSEWDRGPYEQYF. The CDR3 coding sequence is TGTGCCAGCAGTGAATGGGACAGGGGGCCCTACGAGCAGTACTTC.

The chain recombines TRBV2 with TRBJ2-7; possible D gene TRBD2, 5 bases. Per germline, CDR1 SNHLY and CDR2 FYNNEI. Trimming took 5 bases from V and 0 from J, leaving 14 bases between them. CDR3 size: 15 residues. The CDR3: CASSKTGTTSYEQYV. The CDR3 DNA reads TGTGCCAGCAGTAAGACGGGAACTACCTCCTACGAGCAGTACGTC.

The V call is TRBV29-1, the J call TRBJ2-7; tentatively, D is TRBD1 (5 bases). V lost 7 bases, J lost 5 bases, and 15 bases lay in between. From germline, CDR1 is SQVTM and CDR2 ANQGSEA. The CDR3 length is 12 residues. The CDR3 reads CSAQVGANEQYF. Here the CDR3 DNA reads TGCAGCGCCCAGGTAGGGGCCAACGAGCAGTACTTC.